The rows below give T cell receptor beta chains drawn from one sample of a study of radiotherapy plus CTLA-4 blockade in lung cancer. Sequencing was performed with immunoSEQ multiplex PCR; in TCRdb, only in-frame clones are kept and a portion is missing. The sample yields around 37,000 clones, 75% seen once. The specimen was peripheral blood, collected from a patient treated with radiotherapy plus ipilimumab. These receptors all come from a human donor with non-small cell lung cancer that progressed on radiotherapy plus ipilimumab. Both conserved end residues are part of each CDR3. A D gene is named only where the DNA matches it firmly. The size field is filled for only some rows; it gives once, few, many or a size class.

J	D	size	V	CDR3	DNA
TRBJ2-7	.	.	TRBV6-6	CASSPRAIQRYEQYF	TGTGCCAGCAGTCCCCGGGCTATCCAAAGGTACGAGCAGTACTTC
TRBJ2-6	.	few	TRBV9	CASSESRDTVSENSGANVLTF	TGTGCCAGCAGCGAAAGCCGGGACACAGTTAGTGAGAACTCTGGGGCCAACGTCCTGACTTTC
TRBJ1-5	.	.	TRBV7-8	CASSPYRDSSNQPQHF	TGTGCCAGCAGCCCTTACAGGGATTCTAGCAATCAGCCCCAGCATTTT
TRBJ1-5	.	.	TRBV28	CASSPGDRGGNQPQHF	TGTGCCAGCAGTCCGGGGGATCGAGGGGGCAATCAGCCCCAGCATTTT
TRBJ2-1	.	.	TRBV7-8	CASSPRRFSSYNEQFF	TGTGCCAGCAGCCCCCGGAGGTTTAGCTCCTACAATGAGCAGTTCTTC
TRBJ2-7	.	.	TRBV5-1	CASSLVPATHEQYF	TGCGCCAGCAGCTTGGTTCCGGCCACCCACGAGCAGTACTTC
TRBJ1-3	.	.	TRBV23-1	CASSHSGTSASGNTIYF	TGCGCCAGCAGTCACTCCGGGACTTCAGCATCTGGAAACACCATATATTTT
TRBJ2-5	TRBD2	.	TRBV2	CASSDLQRGDQETQYF	TGTGCCAGCAGCGACCTCCAGCGGGGGGACCAAGAGACCCAGTACTTC
TRBJ2-3	.	.	TRBV9	CASSVKTGTDTQYF	TGTGCCAGCAGCGTAAAGACGGGTACAGATACGCAGTATTTT
TRBJ2-1	.	.	TRBV9	CASSVDVAAYNEQFF	TGTGCCAGCAGCGTGGATGTAGCGGCCTACAATGAGCAGTTCTTC
TRBJ1-1	.	.	TRBV28	CASSFGGSNTEAFF	TGTGCCAGCAGTTTCGGGGGGTCGAACACTGAAGCTTTCTTT
TRBJ1-1	.	.	TRBV6-5	CASSYSMDAAVAFF	TGTGCCAGCAGTTACTCGATGGACGCGGCGGTGGCTTTCTTT
TRBJ2-2	TRBD2	medium-sized	TRBV4-3	CASSQSGLAHTGELFF	TGCGCCAGCAGCCAATCGGGACTAGCACACACCGGGGAGCTGTTTTTT
TRBJ1-1	.	.	TRBV6-5	CASSSTGLGDTEAFF	TGTGCCAGCAGTTCCACCGGACTAGGCGACACTGAAGCTTTCTTT
TRBJ2-3	TRBD2	.	TRBV6-1	CASTGTSGRDTQYF	TGTGCCAGCACGGGGACTAGCGGGAGAGATACGCAGTATTTT
TRBJ2-1	.	.	TRBV28	CASSTFESLSSYNEQFF	TGTGCCAGCAGTACCTTCGAGAGTCTATCTTCTTACAATGAGCAGTTCTTC
TRBJ2-5	TRBD1	.	TRBV4-2	CASSHGQGPETQYF	TGTGCCAGCAGCCATGGACAGGGACCGGAGACCCAGTACTTC
TRBJ1-2	.	.	TRBV5-3	CARSRDKRRYGYTF	TGTGCCAGAAGCCGGGACAAGAGAAGGTATGGCTACACCTTC
TRBJ1-2	TRBD1	.	TRBV7-2	CASSPRQGEGYTF	TGTGCCAGCAGCCCTCGACAGGGAGAAGGCTACACCTTC
TRBJ1-5	TRBD1	.	TRBV2	CASSGEQGVGQPQHF	TGTGCCAGCAGTGGGGAACAGGGGGTCGGCCAGCCCCAGCATTTT
TRBJ2-2	TRBD2	.	TRBV7-8	CASSLLDEGTSGTSTGELFF	TGTGCCAGCAGCTTACTCGACGAGGGGACTAGCGGGACGTCCACAGGGGAGCTGTTTTTT
TRBJ2-1	TRBD1	.	TRBV7-9	CASSIGTGDVRYNEQFF	TGTGCCAGCAGCATTGGGACAGGGGACGTGAGGTACAATGAGCAGTTCTTC
TRBJ1-6	.	once	TRBV5-4	CASSLSSALSSYNSPLHF	TGTGCCAGCAGCTTGTCATCGGCACTGAGCTCCTATAATTCACCCCTCCACTTT
TRBJ1-5	.	.	TRBV23-1	CASPKGGLVHSNQPQHF	TGCGCCAGCCCGAAGGGGGGCCTAGTCCATAGCAATCAGCCCCAGCATTTT
TRBJ2-3	.	.	TRBV4-3	CASSQDLAGATDTQYF	TGCGCCAGCAGCCAAGATCTGGCGGGGGCCACAGATACGCAGTATTTT